The TCR beta chain under discussion was sequenced for a study of blood T cell repertoires in COVID-19. Background on the study: The cDNA or gDNA used as material had been derived from T cells, B-cell-depleted T cells, or PBMCs.

The CDR3 spans 17 residues. CDR1 MDHEN and CDR2 SYDVKM come from the germline V gene. The J segment lost 9 bases and the V segment lost 3 bases, leaving 14 bases of the junction unmatched. TCRdb keeps only in-frame clones here, not all; method: immunoSEQ multiplex PCR. The sample comprises 400,000 to 450,000 clones, around 90% of which are singletons, and about 0.6% rests with the top ten. This receptor was obtained from a man between 18 and 35 years old who had recovered from COVID-19. The source material was PBMCs or T cells enriched from blood (not recorded which). This sequence joins TRBV28 and TRBJ2-6; TRBD1 matches at 7 bases. The CDR3 bases are TGTGCCAGCAGTTTCGACAGGGCATTACTTGGTGGCAACGTCCTGACTTTC. Its protein product is CASSFDRALLGGNVLTF.